A single sample gave rise to the 14 T cell receptor beta chains below, sequenced in a study of T cell responses to AZD1222 COVID-19 vaccine (dated by TCRdb to the early 2020s). The method was the immunoSEQ multiplex PCR assay. The table comes from immuneACCESS by way of TCRdb, which keeps in-frame sequences with V and J called. Part of the clones is missing from these tables; in studies checked, under half for an unresolved V gene and the rest for unknown reasons. The sample data list approximately 150,000 clones, and roughly nine tenths of these were observed just once. The biggest ten clones account for about 4% of the sample. The time point label, read with the paper, signifies: about 28 days (+/-7) after the second vaccine dose. The specimen comprised peripheral blood, sampled 28 days after the second AZD1222 dose. The receptors shown here come from an adult who received the AZD1222 COVID-19 vaccine.

V usage is TRBV11-3 and J usage is TRBJ1-4; D remains ambiguous. This CDR3 comprises 15 residues. In germline, CDR1 is SGHNT, CDR2 YENEEA. V lost 4 bases and J lost 4, with 13 bases in between. The DNA of the CDR3 is TGTGCCAGCAGCTGGATTGGACGGAATAATGAAAAACTGTTTTTT. Encoded protein: CASSWIGRNNEKLFF. Full variable domain (outside the CDR3, taken from reference TRBV11-3 and TRBJ1-4): EAGVVQSPRYKIIEKKQPVAFWCNPISGHNTLYWYLQNLGQGPELLIRYENEEAVDDSQLPKDRFSAERLKGVDSTLKIQPAELGDSAVYLCASSWIGRNNEKLFFGSGTQLSVL.

J is TRBJ2-5 and V is TRBV7-2; TRBD2 aligns across 13 bases. CDR1 is SGHTA, CDR2 FQGNSA, per germline. There are 15 residues in the CDR3. With V trimmed by 5 bases and J by 5 bases, 5 bases remained unmatched. Here the CDR3 DNA reads TGTGCCAGCAGCCGGACTAGCGGGAGTCTGGAGACCCAGTACTTC. This encodes CASSRTSGSLETQYF. The whole variable domain, filled in from reference TRBV7-2 and TRBJ2-5, reads GAGVSQSPSNKVTEKGKDVELRCDPISGHTALYWYRQSLGQGLEFLIYFQGNSAPDKSGLPSDRFSAERTGGSVSTLTIQRTQQEDSAVYLCASSRTSGSLETQYFGPGTRLLVL.

CDR3 region: CASSLPGDAVRELFF. DNA of the CDR3: TGTGCCAGTAGTCTACCAGGGGACGCTGTCCGGGAGCTGTTTTTT. The chain joins TRBV19 to TRBJ2-2; D might be TRBD1 (6 bases). This CDR3 is built from 15 residues. The V end lost 5 bases, the J end lost 9 bases, and 19 bases lay between the germline ends. In germline, CDR1 is LNHDA, CDR2 SQIVND (reference sequence).

DNA of the CDR3: TGCGCCAGCAGCCCGGGACTAGCGGGGGGGCTTCACAATGAGCAGTTCTTC. Encoded protein: CASSPGLAGGLHNEQFF. The chain couples TRBV5-1 to TRBJ2-1, with 16 bases that match TRBD2. CDR1 is SGHRS, CDR2 YFSETQ, per germline. V gave up 4 bases and J gave up 5 bases; unmatched junction bases: 6. The CDR3 loop spans 17 amino acids.

The V and J genes are TRBV7-6 and TRBJ2-3; 11 bases fit TRBD2. V lost 5 bases, J lost 5 bases, and 12 bases stayed unmatched. CDR1 is SGHVS and CDR2 is FNYEAQ in the germline V gene. This CDR3 has 17 residues. The CDR3 nucleotides read TGTGCCAGCAGCCATATAGCGGGGGGGCCGGGTCTAGATACGCAGTATTTT. This translates into CASSHIAGGPGLDTQYF.

The chain joins TRBV6-2 or TRBV6-3 to TRBJ1-5, with 9 bases identical to TRBD1. Germline-derived CDR1 and CDR2 are MNHEY and SVGEGT. The CDR3 totals 15 residues. After removal of 4 bases from V and 2 bases from J, the junction contained 3 bases not matched to a gene. In DNA form, the CDR3 reads TGTGCCAGCAGTTGGACAGGGGCGGGCAATCAGCCCCAGCATTTT. Its protein product is CASSWTGAGNQPQHF.

The chain recombines TRBV27 with TRBJ2-1; TRBD2 agrees at 10 bases. The CDR3 loop spans 15 amino acids. With 5 bases clipped from V and 9 bases from J, the junction kept 10 bases outside the gene matches. Germline loops: CDR1 MNHEY, CDR2 SMNVEV (reference sequence). The CDR3 spells CASSMGGASGGEQFF. DNA for the CDR3: TGTGCCAGCAGTATGGGGGGGGCTAGCGGGGGTGAGCAGTTCTTC.

The chain couples TRBV6-1 to TRBJ1-3; 7 bases are shared with TRBD1. CDR1 MNHNS and CDR2 SASEGT come from the germline V gene. The CDR3 runs 15 residues. The J segment lost 7 bases and the V segment lost 1 base, leaving 7 bases of the junction unmatched. Written as DNA, the CDR3 is TGTGCCAGCAGTGAAGACAGGGGAAGTTGGAACACCATATATTTT. It yields the protein CASSEDRGSWNTIYF.

This sequence joins TRBV11-3 and TRBJ1-3; D gene unclear. CDR3 length: 16 amino acids. Trimming removed 5 bases at V and 0 bases at J, with 14 bases between. Germline V gives CDR1 SGHNT, CDR2 YENEEA. CDR3 nucleotides: TGTGCCAGCAGCCTCACGTGGGCCCTCTCTGGAAACACCATATATTTT. Translation: CASSLTWALSGNTIYF.

The chain has TRBV19 and TRBJ2-7, with D maybe TRBD1 (5 bases). Germline V gene sequence: CDR1 LNHDA, CDR2 SQIVND (reference sequence). The CDR3 extends over 11 amino acids. Trimming took off 9 bases at V and 3 bases at J, with 9 bases between the two ends. CDR3 sequence reads: CASSDSYEQYF. The CDR3 DNA follows: TGTGCCAGCTCAGACAGCTACGAGCAGTACTTC.

This clone was counted a single time. This rearrangement joins TRBV18 to TRBJ2-5; tentatively, D is TRBD1 or TRBD2 (5 bases each). V was cut by 8 bases and J by 2 bases, with 9 bases left in between. This CDR3 comprises 12 residues. Germline CDR1 is KGHSH and CDR2 is LQKENI. The CDR3 loop reads CASGAGQETQYF. For the CDR3, the DNA is TGTGCCAGCGGGGCGGGTCAAGAGACCCAGTACTTC.

The chain recombines TRBV6-6 with TRBJ1-2, with D uncertain. V lost 8 bases and J 2 bases, leaving 9 bases between the germline ends. Germline lookup yields CDR1 MNHNY and CDR2 SVGAGI (reference sequence). The CDR3 loop spans 12 amino acids. The CDR3 DNA reads as TGTGCCAGCTCTGACGGAAACTATGGCTACACCTTC. It specifies CASSDGNYGYTF.

The chain is built from TRBV30 and TRBJ2-3; 10 positions match TRBD2. Germline V gene sequence: CDR1 GTSNPN, CDR2 SVGIG (reference sequence). The CDR3 covers 13 residues. With V trimmed by 1 base and J by 5 bases, 0 bases remained unmatched. CDR3 sequence: CAWSGLAGDTQYF. The DNA for the CDR3 is TGTGCCTGGAGTGGACTAGCGGGAGATACGCAGTATTTT. The whole variable domain, remainder taken from reference TRBV30 and TRBJ2-3, is SQTIHQWPATLVQPVGSPLSLECTVEGTSNPNLYWYRQAAGRGLQLLFYSVGIGQISSEVPQNLSASRPQDRQFILSSKKLLLSDSGFYLCAWSGLAGDTQYFGPGTRLTVL.

The rearrangement uses TRBV5-5 and TRBJ2-3; TRBD2 matches 8 bases. The CDR3 sequence is 16 residues long. The V and J ends lost 2 bases and 0 bases, in that order; junction bases with no gene match: 5. Germline CDR1 SGHKS, CDR2 YYEKEE (reference sequence). The CDR3 spells CASSLSGGTSTDTQYF. The DNA for the CDR3 is TGTGCCAGCAGCTTAAGCGGGGGAACTAGCACAGATACGCAGTATTTT.